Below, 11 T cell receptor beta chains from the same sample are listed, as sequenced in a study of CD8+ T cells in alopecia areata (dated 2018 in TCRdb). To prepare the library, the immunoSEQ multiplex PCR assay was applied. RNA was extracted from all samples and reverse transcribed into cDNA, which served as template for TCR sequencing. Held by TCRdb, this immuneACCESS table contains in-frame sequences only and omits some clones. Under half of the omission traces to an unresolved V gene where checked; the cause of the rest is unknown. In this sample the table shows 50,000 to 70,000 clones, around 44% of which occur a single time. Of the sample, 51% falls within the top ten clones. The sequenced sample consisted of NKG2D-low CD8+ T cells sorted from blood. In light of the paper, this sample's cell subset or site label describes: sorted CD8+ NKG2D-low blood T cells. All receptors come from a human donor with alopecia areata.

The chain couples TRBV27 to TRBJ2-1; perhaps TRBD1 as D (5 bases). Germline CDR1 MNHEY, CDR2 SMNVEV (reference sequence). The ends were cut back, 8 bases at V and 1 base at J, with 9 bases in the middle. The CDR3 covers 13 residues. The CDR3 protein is CASSSGSYNEQFF. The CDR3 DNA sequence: TGTGCCAGCTCTTCAGGGTCCTACAATGAGCAGTTCTTC.

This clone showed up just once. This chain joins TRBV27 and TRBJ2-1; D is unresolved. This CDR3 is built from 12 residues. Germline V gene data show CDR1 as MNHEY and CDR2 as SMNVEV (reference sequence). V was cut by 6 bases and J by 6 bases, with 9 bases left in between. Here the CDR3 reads CASRQTGNEQFF. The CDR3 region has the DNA TGTGCCAGCAGGCAGACTGGCAATGAGCAGTTCTTC.

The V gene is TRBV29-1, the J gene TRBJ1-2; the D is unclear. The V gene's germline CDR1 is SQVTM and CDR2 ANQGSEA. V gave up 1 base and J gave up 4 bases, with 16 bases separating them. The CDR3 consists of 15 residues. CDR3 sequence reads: CSVEVPPLKGYGYTF. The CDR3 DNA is TGCAGCGTTGAAGTGCCTCCCCTTAAGGGCTATGGCTACACCTTC.

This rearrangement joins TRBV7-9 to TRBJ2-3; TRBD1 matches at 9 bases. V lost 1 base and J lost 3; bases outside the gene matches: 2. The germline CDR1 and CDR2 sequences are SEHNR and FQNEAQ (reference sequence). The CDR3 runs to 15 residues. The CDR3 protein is CASSLGQGGTDTQYF. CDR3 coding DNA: TGTGCCAGCAGCTTAGGACAGGGGGGGACAGATACGCAGTATTTT.

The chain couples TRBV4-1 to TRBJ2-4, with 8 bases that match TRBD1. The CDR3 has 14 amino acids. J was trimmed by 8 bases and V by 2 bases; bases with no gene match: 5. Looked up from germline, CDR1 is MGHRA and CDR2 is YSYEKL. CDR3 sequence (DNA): TGCGCCAGCAGCCAAACGGGACAGGAGGACATTCAGTACTTC. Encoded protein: CASSQTGQEDIQYF.

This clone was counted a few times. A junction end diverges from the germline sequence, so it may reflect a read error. The CDR3 DNA is TGTGCCAGCAGCCAGCTAAACTTC. It yields the protein CASSQLNF. J is TRBJ1-2 and V is TRBV7-9, with D unresolved. In germline, CDR1 is SEHNR, CDR2 FQNEAQ (reference sequence). The CDR3 consists of 8 residues.

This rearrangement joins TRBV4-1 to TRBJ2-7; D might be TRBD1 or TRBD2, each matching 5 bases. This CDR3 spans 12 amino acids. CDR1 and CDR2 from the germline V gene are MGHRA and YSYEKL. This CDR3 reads CASGRGPYEQYF. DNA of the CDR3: TGCGCGTCGGGAAGGGGCCCCTACGAGCAGTACTTC.

The CDR3 protein is CASSLETSSEQYF. The CDR3 region has the DNA TGTGCCAGCAGCTTGGAGACTAGCAGCGAGCAGTACTTC. The chain couples TRBV11-2 to TRBJ2-7, with 7 bases fitting TRBD2. There are 13 residues in the CDR3. Germline trimming cut 3 bases from V and 6 bases from J; bases unmatched to any gene: 5. Germline assignment: CDR1 SGHAT and CDR2 FQNNGV. Full variable domain (remainder filled in from reference TRBV11-2 and TRBJ2-7): EAGVAQSPRYKIIEKRQSVAFWCNPISGHATLYWYQQILGQGPKLLIQFQNNGVVDDSQLPKDRFSAERLKGVDSTLKIQPAKLEDSAVYLCASSLETSSEQYFGPGTRLTVT.

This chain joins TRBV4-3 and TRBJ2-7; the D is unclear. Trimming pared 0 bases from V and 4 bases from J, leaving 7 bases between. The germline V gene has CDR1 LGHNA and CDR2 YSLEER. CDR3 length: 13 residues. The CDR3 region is CASSQDGGYEQYF. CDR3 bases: TGCGCCAGCAGCCAAGACGGTGGATACGAGCAGTACTTC.

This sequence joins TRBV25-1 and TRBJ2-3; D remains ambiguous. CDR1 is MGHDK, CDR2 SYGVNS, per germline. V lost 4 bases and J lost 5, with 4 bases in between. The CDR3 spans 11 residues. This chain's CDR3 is CASSVLDTQYF. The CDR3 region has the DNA TGTGCCAGCAGTGTTTTAGATACGCAGTATTTT. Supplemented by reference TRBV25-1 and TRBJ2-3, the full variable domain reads EADIYQTPRYLVIGTGKKITLECSQTMGHDKMYWYQQDPGMELHLIHYSYGVNSTEKGDLSSESTVSRIRTEHFPLTLESARPSHTSQYLCASSVLDTQYFGPGTRLTVL.

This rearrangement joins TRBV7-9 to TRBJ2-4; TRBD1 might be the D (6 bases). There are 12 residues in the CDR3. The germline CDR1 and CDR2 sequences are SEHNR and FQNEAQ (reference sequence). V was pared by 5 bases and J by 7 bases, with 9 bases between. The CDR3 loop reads CASSLTGNIQYF. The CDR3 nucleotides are TGTGCCAGCAGCCTAACAGGGAACATTCAGTACTTC.